One T cell receptor beta chain is described in this entry. The sample originates from a study of blood T cell repertoires in COVID-19. Looking at the study overall: There were acute and convalescent COVID-19 samples, and they came from the United States, Italy and Spain.

J gave up 0 bases and V 7 bases, and 4 bases lay outside the gene matches. The germline V gene has CDR1 LNHDA and CDR2 SQIVND (reference sequence). This CDR3 contains 14 residues. Original processing methods: Nucleated cell counts were estimated from reference gene primer amplification. Clones were read by immunoSEQ multiplex PCR, and TCRdb kept only the in-frame ones, dropping some. The V and J calls and clone size come from that table; D and trimming were worked out from the DNA. The sample has about 250,000 clones, around nine tenths seen once; the top ten hold 0.83%. The receptor was derived from a man younger than 40 with COVID-19, enrolled during active disease. The chain couples TRBV19 to TRBJ2-7; TRBD1 agrees at 9 bases. Material: peripheral blood. The CDR3 DNA reads as TGTGCCAGTAAAGGGACAGGGAACTCCTACGAGCAGTACTTC. Translating it yields CASKGTGNSYEQYF.